The 26 T cell receptor beta chains listed next were all sequenced from one sample in a study of beta chain features in type 1 diabetes. Of the isolated RNA, all was reverse transcribed, and so the sequenced material was expressed TCRB transcripts. Generated by immunoSEQ multiplex PCR, the TCRdb table keeps only in-frame clones and is missing some. The sample holds about 900,000 clones; roughly a sixth are singletons and the top ten take about 0.025%. The sequenced sample consisted of naive CD4+ T cells from blood. All receptors come from a woman aged 18-30 years in good health.

This clone has more than one count but fewer than ten. The chain is built from TRBV28 and TRBJ2-1, with 7 positions matching TRBD2. The CDR3 runs 14 residues. V was clipped by 4 bases and J by 8 bases; unmatched bases: 8. Germline values: CDR1 MDHEN, CDR2 SYDVKM. This CDR3 reads CASSWVDTSDEQFF. The CDR3 nucleotides are TGTGCCAGCAGTTGGGTCGATACTAGCGATGAGCAGTTCTTC.

This clone occurred a few times. The chain is built from TRBV11-2 and TRBJ2-1; D possibly corresponds to TRBD1 (6 bases). Trimming cost V 0 bases and J 3 bases, with 9 bases left between them. The CDR3 consists of 15 residues. CDR1 is SGHAT and CDR2 is FQNNGV in the germline V gene. The DNA for the CDR3 is TGTGCCAGCAGCTTAGATCGAGGGGGCTACAATGAGCAGTTCTTC. Protein product: CASSLDRGGYNEQFF.

This clone has only a few counts. V usage is TRBV23-1 and J usage is TRBJ2-6; D is perhaps TRBD1 or TRBD2 (6 bases each). TRBV23-1 is annotated as an ORF whose role is uncertain. V was clipped by 0 bases and J by 1 base, with 22 bases between them. This CDR3 comprises 21 residues. DNA of the CDR3: TGCGCCAGCAGTCAATCGCGTATTCTTGGGCAGGGGAGGTCTGGGGCCAACGTCCTGACTTTC. Its translation is CASSQSRILGQGRSGANVLTF.

The V and J genes are TRBV29-1 and TRBJ1-1; D uncertain. The V gene lost 6 bases and the J gene lost 6 bases, with 17 bases spanning the gap. Germline V gene lookup returns CDR1 SQVTM and CDR2 ANQGSEA. The CDR3 loop spans 13 amino acids. The CDR3 loop is CSVKGQEGAEAFF. DNA for the CDR3: TGCAGCGTAAAAGGTCAGGAGGGCGCTGAAGCTTTCTTT.

This clone came up a few times. V gene TRBV19 combines with J gene TRBJ2-2, with 10 bases aligning to TRBD2. The CDR3 has 16 residues. V shed 5 bases and J 1 base; nucleotides not matched to a gene: 4. Germline V lookup: CDR1 LNHDA, CDR2 SQIVND (reference sequence). The CDR3 nucleotides read TGTGCCAGTAGTCAGAGACTAGCGGGGAACACCGGGGAGCTGTTTTTT. This translates into CASSQRLAGNTGELFF. The full variable domain, completed using reference TRBV19 and TRBJ2-2, is DGGITQSPKYLFRKEGQNVTLSCEQNLNHDAMYWYRQDPGQGLRLIYYSQIVNDFQKGDIAEGYSVSREKKESFPLTVTSAQKNPTAFYLCASSQRLAGNTGELFFGEGSRLTVL.

The chain recombines TRBV4-2 with TRBJ2-7; D tentatively fits TRBD1 or TRBD2 (5 bases each). The germline gives CDR1 LGHNA, CDR2 YNFKEQ. The CDR3 sequence is 15 residues long. Between the trimmed V and J ends, which lost 0 bases and 7 bases, there was a span of 16 bases. Here the CDR3 DNA reads TGTGCCAGCAGCCAAGATTTCCGGGGCAATCGGGAGCAGTACTTC. Encoded protein: CASSQDFRGNREQYF.

This clone has a handful of counts. The rearrangement links TRBV18 to TRBJ1-1; D might be TRBD1 (5 bases). The germline V and J ends were trimmed by 3 bases and 1 base, with 12 bases remaining between them. Germline values: CDR1 KGHSH, CDR2 LQKENI. The CDR3 runs 15 residues. The CDR3 is CASSPAGTANTEAFF. The CDR3, as DNA: TGTGCCAGCTCACCGGCCGGGACGGCGAACACTGAAGCTTTCTTT.

This rearrangement joins TRBV10-3 to TRBJ2-5, with 11 bases aligning to TRBD2. V was pared by 6 bases and J by 3 bases, with 0 bases of the junction left unmatched. The CDR3 runs to 13 residues. CDR1 ENHRY and CDR2 SYGVKD come from the germline V gene. CDR3: CAIRLAGEETQYF. For the CDR3, the DNA is TGTGCCATCAGACTAGCGGGAGAAGAGACCCAGTACTTC.

The table lists this clone with many counts. V gene TRBV16 combines with J gene TRBJ1-2; D gene unclear. CDR1 and CDR2 from the germline V gene are KGHSY and FQNENV. The V and J ends lost 4 bases and 0 bases respectively, with 6 bases between them. This CDR3 has 13 amino acids. The CDR3, as DNA: TGTGCCAGCAGCCGCGCTACTAACTATGGCTACACCTTC. It codes for CASSRATNYGYTF.

This clone has only a few counts. This chain uses TRBV7-3 with TRBJ1-1, with a weak D call TRBD1 (5 bases). There are 14 residues in the CDR3. V lost 4 bases and J lost 4, with 13 bases in between. Germline CDR1 and CDR2: SGHTA and FQGTGA. This chain's CDR3 is CASSSLGQGTEAFF. The CDR3 nucleotides read TGTGCCAGCAGCTCCCTGGGGCAGGGCACTGAAGCTTTCTTT.

The chain is built from TRBV6-5 and TRBJ1-1; a possible D gene is TRBD1 (6 bases). CDR1 is MNHEY, CDR2 SVGAGI, per germline. This CDR3 has 13 amino acids. The V and J ends lost 2 bases and 6 bases respectively, with 10 bases between them. The CDR3 region has the DNA TGTGCCAGCAGTTACGGACAGTGGGCTGAAGCTTTCTTT. Residues: CASSYGQWAEAFF.

This clone was counted only a few times. This chain uses TRBV6-6 with TRBJ2-1; unclear D gene. The CDR3 runs 14 residues. Between the trimmed V and J ends, which lost 0 bases and 4 bases, there was a span of 7 bases. CDR1 and CDR2 (germline): MNHNY, SVGAGI (reference sequence). The CDR3 is CASSYSVGYNEQFF. CDR3 sequence (DNA): TGTGCCAGCAGTTACTCGGTAGGATACAATGAGCAGTTCTTC.

The chain couples TRBV5-1 to TRBJ2-7; weak D call: TRBD1 (6 bases). Germline V lookup: CDR1 SGHRS, CDR2 YFSETQ. The CDR3 covers 15 residues. The V end lost 1 base, the J end lost 4 bases, and 15 bases lay between the germline ends. CDR3 residues: CASSLTPTGRYEQYF. The DNA for the CDR3 is TGCGCCAGCAGCTTGACACCCACAGGGCGGTACGAGCAGTACTTC.

This clone has just a few counts. The chain combines TRBV5-1 with TRBJ2-7, with 7 nucleotides matching TRBD2. The CDR3 spans 16 residues. V shed 4 bases and J 3 bases; nucleotides not matched to a gene: 13. Germline V gene sequence: CDR1 SGHRS, CDR2 YFSETQ. Written as DNA, the CDR3 is TGCGCCAGCAGCCAAAGCGGGGCTAGCGTTAGCTACGAGCAGTACTTC. It is translated as CASSQSGASVSYEQYF.

This clone was found a few times. The chain joins TRBV6-5 to TRBJ2-6, with D tentatively TRBD1 or TRBD2 (6 bases each). The CDR3 contains 15 residues. Per the germline V gene, CDR1 is MNHEY and CDR2 is SVGAGI. V lost 5 bases to trimming and J lost 2 bases, with 10 bases between them. CDR3 residues: CASSPGAAGANVLTF. Written as DNA, the CDR3 is TGTGCCAGCAGTCCGGGGGCAGCTGGGGCCAACGTCCTGACTTTC.

The chain joins TRBV25-1 to TRBJ2-3; D remains ambiguous. The germline gives CDR1 MGHDK, CDR2 SYGVNS. Deletions cut 4 bases from V and 8 bases from J, with 10 bases between. The CDR3 consists of 12 residues. The DNA of the CDR3 is TGTGCCAGCAGTGGGGAAGTTCCTACGCAGTATTTT. This gives the protein CASSGEVPTQYF.

This clone was seen more than once but under ten times. DNA of the CDR3: TGTGCCAGTACCCCCCGGGGAGGACTCACAGATACGCAGTATTTT. Residues: CASTPRGGLTDTQYF. The rearrangement joins TRBV19 to TRBJ2-3; D is perhaps TRBD2 (6 bases). CDR1 is LNHDA and CDR2 is SQIVND in the germline V gene (reference sequence). CDR3 length: 15 amino acids. V lost 7 bases to trimming and J lost 2 bases, with 16 bases between them.

The chain combines TRBV30 with TRBJ1-5, with 7 bases that match TRBD1. V shed 4 bases, J shed 5 bases, and the junction held 17 bases outside the gene matches. This CDR3 has 17 residues. CDR1 GTSNPN and CDR2 SVGIG come from the germline V gene (reference sequence). CDR3 nucleotide sequence: TGTGCCTGGACCCTCCCTGCGATGACAGGGAGACATCAGCCCCAGCATTTT. Its translation: CAWTLPAMTGRHQPQHF.

There are a few counts of this clone. The chain uses TRBV10-3 and TRBJ1-1; D is unresolved. V was clipped by 4 bases and J by 5 bases, with 11 bases between them. The CDR3 length is 13 residues. CDR1 is ENHRY and CDR2 is SYGVKD in the germline V gene. CDR3 sequence: CAISGAGSTEAFF. CDR3 sequence (DNA): TGTGCCATCAGTGGCGCAGGTAGTACTGAAGCTTTCTTT.

This chain links TRBV15 with TRBJ2-5, with 9 positions matching TRBD1. CDR1 is LNHNV and CDR2 is YYDKDF in the germline V gene (reference sequence). The V gene end was trimmed by 1 base and the J gene end by 1 base; junction bases not matched to a gene: 10. The CDR3 spans 18 residues. The CDR3 reads CATSRATGGDWAQETQYF. CDR3 bases: TGTGCCACCAGCAGAGCTACAGGGGGCGATTGGGCCCAAGAGACCCAGTACTTC.

The chain uses TRBV6-1 and TRBJ2-7, with 10 bases that match TRBD2. Trimming removed 6 bases from V and 2 bases from J; junction bases left unmatched: 7. In germline, CDR1 is MNHNS, CDR2 SASEGT. The length of the CDR3 is 15 residues. CDR3 nucleotides: TGTGCCAGCAGACCAAGCGGGAGGGGGACCTACGAGCAGTACTTC. It translates to CASRPSGRGTYEQYF.

This clone was observed a few times. The chain recombines TRBV7-3 with TRBJ2-1, with 10 bases identical to TRBD1. Germline lookup yields CDR1 SGHTA and CDR2 FQGTGA. Trimming took 8 bases from V and 9 from J; bases not matched to a gene: 13. The CDR3 contains 15 residues. CDR3 sequence reads: CASSRDRGWSSEQFF. The CDR3 DNA is TGTGCCAGCTCCCGGGACAGGGGTTGGTCCAGTGAGCAGTTCTTC.

The DNA for the CDR3 is TGTGCCAGCAACCTGGGTTCGTCTACGAACACCGGGGAGCTGTTTTTT. The encoded protein is CASNLGSSTNTGELFF. The chain carries TRBV28 and TRBJ2-2; D is unclear. CDR1 is MDHEN, CDR2 SYDVKM, per germline. CDR3 length equals 16 residues. With 7 bases removed from V and 0 bases from J, the gap between germline ends came to 15 bases.

This chain connects TRBV19 to TRBJ1-5, with D perhaps TRBD1 (5 bases). The CDR3 contains 15 residues. The V and J ends lost 5 bases and 8 bases respectively, with 19 bases between them. Germline CDR1 LNHDA, CDR2 SQIVND (reference sequence). CDR3 loop: CASSPVDTRGKPQHF. The CDR3 DNA follows: TGTGCCAGTAGTCCCGTGGACACCCGAGGGAAGCCCCAGCATTTT.

The genes are TRBV5-1 and TRBJ2-6; D gene uncertain. The V and J ends lost 1 base and 4 bases respectively, with 12 bases between them. The CDR3 runs to 16 residues. The germline CDR1 and CDR2 sequences are SGHRS and YFSETQ. CDR3 amino acids: CASSLRVQGGANVLTF. CDR3 sequence (DNA): TGCGCCAGCAGCTTGAGAGTCCAAGGGGGGGCCAACGTCCTGACTTTC.

This clone was counted a few times. This chain joins TRBV6-5 and TRBJ1-1; D remains ambiguous. The V end lost 7 bases, the J end lost 10 bases, and 22 bases lay between the germline ends. CDR1 is MNHEY, CDR2 SVGAGI, per germline. This CDR3 is 14 amino acids long. CDR3 in DNA: TGTGCCAGCAAGCGGGGAAACTTACAACGGGGAGCTTTCTTT. Translating gives CASKRGNLQRGAFF.